Detailed here is one T cell receptor beta chain. This entry is derived from a study of blood T cell repertoires in COVID-19. Study as a whole: Some COVID-19 samples were acute and others convalescent; all came from the United States, Italy and Spain. The cDNA or gDNA used as material had been derived from T cells, B-cell-depleted T cells, or PBMCs.

The assay was immunoSEQ multiplex PCR, and TCRdb's table has in-frame clones only and misses some. The table shows 35,000 or so clones, with about 88% occurring only once. The germline V gene encodes CDR1 SGHRS and CDR2 YFSETQ. The CDR3 has 17 amino acids. V was cut by 3 bases and J by 2 bases, with 18 bases left in between. The material sequenced was peripheral blood. J is TRBJ1-5 and V is TRBV5-1; D might be TRBD1 (6 bases). The receptor was derived from an older man with acute or convalescent COVID-19. CDR3 in amino acids: CASSWGPGGAGNQPQHF. The CDR3 nucleotides are TGCGCCAGCAGCTGGGGGCCTGGGGGCGCCGGCAATCAGCCCCAGCATTTT. Together with reference TRBV5-1 and TRBJ1-5, the CDR3 gives the full variable domain: KAGVTQTPRYLIKTRGQQVTLSCSPISGHRSVSWYQQTPGQGLQFLFEYFSETQRNKGNFPGRFSGRQFSNSRSEMNVSTLELGDSALYLCASSWGPGGAGNQPQHFGDGTRLSIL.